The rows below give T cell receptor beta chains drawn from one sample of a study of cytomegalovirus exposure and HLA in healthy donors. Clones were sequenced by immunoSEQ multiplex PCR, and TCRdb holds only the in-frame ones, with some missing. The sample has over 100,000 clones, and its top ten clones hold 6.8%. The sequenced sample was PBMCs. These TCRs come from a man aged 40-49 years in good health and CMV-seropositive. Each CDR3 is given without its conserved first and last residue.

TRBJ2-7 TRBV29-1 SRPGQWS
TRBJ2-5 TRBV10-3 AISEGGGPPTQY
TRBJ2-5 TRBV5-1 ASSTSGVGVETQY
TRBJ2-5 TRBV5-6 ASSIRRETQY
TRBJ1-4 TRBV7-2 ASSLAGTGKEKLF
TRBJ2-1 TRBV7-3 ASSSIRLSGTSYNEQF
TRBJ1-2 TRBV5-1 ASSLTNRDGGYT
TRBJ2-3 TRBV5-6 ASTEQGAKDTQY
TRBJ2-1 TRBV20-1 SARDRLEQF
TRBJ1-4 TRBV6-5 ASSLNRGNEKLF
TRBJ2-3 TRBV7-8 ASSLSLDTQY
TRBJ1-2 TRBV2 ASSDLGGAYGYT
TRBJ1-2 TRBV27 ASSFTGAVDGYT
TRBJ2-7 TRBV11-2 ASSLDSRGSSGNYEQY
TRBJ1-2 TRBV6-5 ASQAGANYGYT
TRBJ1-5 TRBV15 ATSRTGQGGNQPQH
TRBJ2-7 TRBV25-1 ASSGGVSARGSYEQY
TRBJ2-2 TRBV27 ASSGQGQDTGELF
TRBJ2-3 TRBV19 ASSWTSPDTQY
TRBJ2-7 TRBV6-5 ASSYRIEGEQY
TRBJ2-2 TRBV6-1 ASRKTSGELF
TRBJ1-3 TRBV6-1 ASSEARGNTIY
TRBJ2-2 TRBV5-1 ASSKDREDTGELF
TRBJ2-2 TRBV18 ASSSLWTGQISNTGELF
TRBJ2-1 TRBV7-2 ASSTGPAGGSGYNEQF
TRBJ2-7 TRBV6-5 ASSYSLGGKFEQY
TRBJ1-1 TRBV7-9 ASSLQNYVNTEAF
TRBJ2-1 TRBV10-3 AIGGQGFYNEQF
TRBJ1-5 TRBV27 ASSLRGSNQPQH
TRBJ1-5 TRBV5-1 ASSLGQEGQPQH
TRBJ2-7 TRBV10-3 AISEFSGGYEQY
TRBJ1-1 TRBV28 ASSSGQGASF
. TRBV5-4 ASSWSGTGTIPGSSYEQY
TRBJ2-1 TRBV19 ATYTGVGQF
TRBJ2-7 TRBV21-1 VSSKGLAGGPSSYEQY
TRBJ2-7 TRBV11-2 ASSQLAGGIYEQY
TRBJ2-5 TRBV5-1 ASSLDPGGQETQY
TRBJ2-1 TRBV7-8 ASSLPSLGGTSVDNEQF
TRBJ2-3 TRBV15 ATSPEPGLPQY
TRBJ2-2 TRBV7-3 ASSLKATAELF
TRBJ2-7 TRBV5-6 ASSLVGMTGTPYEQY
TRBJ2-1 TRBV10-1 ASSPSAGGPDEQF
TRBJ2-7 TRBV6-1 ASSPRQGGHEQY
TRBJ2-7 TRBV6-1 ASSEQTVSYEQY
TRBJ2-7 TRBV7-9 ASSLVLAQGEQY
TRBJ2-1 TRBV7-5 ARSFGADSYNEQF
TRBJ2-7 TRBV6-1 ASKITGTGEYEQY
TRBJ2-7 TRBV28 ASSPRGRGTYEQY
TRBJ1-1 TRBV12-5 ASGYSGMNTEAF